The clone carrying this TCR beta chain was recorded at least ten times. The J segment lost 4 bases and the V segment lost 4 bases, leaving 5 bases of the junction unmatched. Germline V lookup: CDR1 MNHEY, CDR2 SVGAGI. This CDR3 is 15 amino acids long. This record comes from a study of Graves' ophthalmopathy and Graves' hyperthyroidism. Across the whole study: Peripheral blood was collected at initial diagnosis, before any treatment.

PBMCs stemmed from over 8 ml of fresh peripheral blood. The sequenced template was RNA, covering the TCR beta CDR3 region. An opening RT-PCR round employed HTBI primers and preceded a second-round multiplex PCR. Each CDR3 protein is one row after TCRdb ran MiXCR on the multiplex PCR reads. Of 300,000 or so distinct CDR3 sequences listed, roughly a sixth are singletons. Sequencing used peripheral blood. The clonotype comes from an adult man with Graves' ophthalmopathy. The chain employs TRBV6-5 and TRBJ2-2; 8 positions agree with TRBD2. The CDR3 coding sequence is TGTGCCAGCAGTTTAGCGGGAAGTTTCACCGGGGAGCTGTTTTTT. Its translation: CASSLAGSFTGELFF.